This T cell receptor (beta chain) is from a study of T cell responses to AZD1222 COVID-19 vaccine. The study's findings and limits: AZD1222 recipients seropositive at baseline numbered only 5 to 7.

The method was immunoSEQ multiplex PCR; TCRdb's version includes in-frame clones alone and lacks a portion of them. The sample has fewer than 90,000 clones; 88% are singletons. In germline, CDR1 is KGHSH, CDR2 LQKENI. The CDR3 loop spans 16 amino acids. V lost 0 bases and J lost 0, with 9 bases in between. A note on this clone: Its antigen is as yet unknown.

The chain combines TRBV18 with TRBJ1-5; D unclear. The sample was peripheral blood, taken 28 days after the second AZD1222 dose. This clonotype originated in an adult who received the AZD1222 COVID-19 vaccine. In DNA, the CDR3 is TGTGCCAGCTCACCACCCCCGGGGAATAGCAATCAGCCCCAGCATTTT. Protein: CASSPPPGNSNQPQHF.